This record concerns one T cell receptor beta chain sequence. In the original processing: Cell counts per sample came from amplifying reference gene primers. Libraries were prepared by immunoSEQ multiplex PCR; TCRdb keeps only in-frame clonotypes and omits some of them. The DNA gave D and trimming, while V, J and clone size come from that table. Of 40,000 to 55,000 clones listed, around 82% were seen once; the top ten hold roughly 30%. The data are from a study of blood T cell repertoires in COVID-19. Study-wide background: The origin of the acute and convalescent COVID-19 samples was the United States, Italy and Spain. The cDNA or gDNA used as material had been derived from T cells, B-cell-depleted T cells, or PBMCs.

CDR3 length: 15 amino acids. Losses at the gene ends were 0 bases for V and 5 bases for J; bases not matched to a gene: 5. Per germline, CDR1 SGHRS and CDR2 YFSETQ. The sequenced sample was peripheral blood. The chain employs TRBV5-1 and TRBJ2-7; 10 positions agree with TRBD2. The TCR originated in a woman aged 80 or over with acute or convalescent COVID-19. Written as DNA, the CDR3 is TGCGCCAGCAGCTTGGAGCTAGCGGGAGAAAACGAGCAGTACTTC. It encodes CASSLELAGENEQYF.